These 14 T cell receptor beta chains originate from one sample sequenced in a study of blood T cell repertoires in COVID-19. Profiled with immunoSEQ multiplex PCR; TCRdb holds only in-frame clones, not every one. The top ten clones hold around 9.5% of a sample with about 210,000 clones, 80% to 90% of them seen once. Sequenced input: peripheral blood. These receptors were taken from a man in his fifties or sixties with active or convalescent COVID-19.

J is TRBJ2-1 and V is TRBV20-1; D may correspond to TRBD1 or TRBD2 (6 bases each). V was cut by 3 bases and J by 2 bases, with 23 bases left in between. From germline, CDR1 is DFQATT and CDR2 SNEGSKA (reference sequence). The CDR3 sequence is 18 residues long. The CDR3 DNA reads TGCAGTGCTAGTGGGGGGCCAGGTCTGGACCGCACCTACAATGAGCAGTTCTTC. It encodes CSASGGPGLDRTYNEQFF.

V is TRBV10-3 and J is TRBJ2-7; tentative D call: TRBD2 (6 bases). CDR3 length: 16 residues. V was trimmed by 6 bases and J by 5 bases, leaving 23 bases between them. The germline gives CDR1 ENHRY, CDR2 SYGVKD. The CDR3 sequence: CAIRGYGSGLIDEQYF. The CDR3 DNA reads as TGTGCCATCAGGGGGTACGGGAGTGGTTTAATCGACGAGCAGTACTTC.

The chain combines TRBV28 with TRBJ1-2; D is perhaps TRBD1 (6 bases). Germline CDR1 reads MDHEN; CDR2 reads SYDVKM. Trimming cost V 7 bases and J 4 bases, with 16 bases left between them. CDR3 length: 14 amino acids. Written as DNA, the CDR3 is TGTGCCAGCACCTTCGGGGGGCAAGGCTATGGCTACACCTTC. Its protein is CASTFGGQGYGYTF.

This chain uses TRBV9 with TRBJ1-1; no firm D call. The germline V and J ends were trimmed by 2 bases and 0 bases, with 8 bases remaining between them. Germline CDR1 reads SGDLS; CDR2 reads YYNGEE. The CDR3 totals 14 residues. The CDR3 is CASSVTAMNTEAFF. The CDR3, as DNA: TGTGCCAGCAGCGTCACAGCCATGAACACTGAAGCTTTCTTT.

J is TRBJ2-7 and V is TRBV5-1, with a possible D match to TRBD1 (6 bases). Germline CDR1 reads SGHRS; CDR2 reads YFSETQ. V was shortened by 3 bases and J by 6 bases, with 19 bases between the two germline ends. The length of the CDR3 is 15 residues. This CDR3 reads CASSSGDMGMGEQYV. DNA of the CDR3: TGCGCCAGCAGCTCCGGGGACATGGGGATGGGCGAGCAGTACGTC.

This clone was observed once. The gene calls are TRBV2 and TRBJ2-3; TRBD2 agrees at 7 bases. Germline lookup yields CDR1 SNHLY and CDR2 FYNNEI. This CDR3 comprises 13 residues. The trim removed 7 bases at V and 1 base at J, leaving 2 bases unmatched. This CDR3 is CASMAGGTDTQYF. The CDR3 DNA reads TGTGCCAGCATGGCGGGGGGCACAGATACGCAGTATTTT.

In DNA, the CDR3 is TGTGCCACCAGCCGGACTAGCGGGAACACCGGGGAGCTGTTTTTT. Amino acid sequence: CATSRTSGNTGELFF. This chain joins TRBV15 and TRBJ2-2, with TRBD2 identical over 10 bases. The CDR3 length is 15 residues. Germline V gene sequence: CDR1 LNHNV, CDR2 YYDKDF (reference sequence). V lost 5 bases to trimming and J lost 1 base; unmatched junction nucleotides: 1.

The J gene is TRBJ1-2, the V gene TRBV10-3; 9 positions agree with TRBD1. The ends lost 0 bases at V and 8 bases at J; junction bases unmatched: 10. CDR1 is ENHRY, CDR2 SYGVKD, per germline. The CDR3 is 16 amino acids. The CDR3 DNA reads TGTGCCATCAGTGAGTCCGGACAGGGGAAGATTGAGGGCTACACCTTC. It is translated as CAISESGQGKIEGYTF.

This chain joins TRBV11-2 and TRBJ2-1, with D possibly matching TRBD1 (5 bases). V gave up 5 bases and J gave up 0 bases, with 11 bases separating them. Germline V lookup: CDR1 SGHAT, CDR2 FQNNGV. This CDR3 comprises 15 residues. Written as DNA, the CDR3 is TGTGCCAGCAGCCGCGGACAAAGCTCCTACAATGAGCAGTTCTTC. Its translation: CASSRGQSSYNEQFF.

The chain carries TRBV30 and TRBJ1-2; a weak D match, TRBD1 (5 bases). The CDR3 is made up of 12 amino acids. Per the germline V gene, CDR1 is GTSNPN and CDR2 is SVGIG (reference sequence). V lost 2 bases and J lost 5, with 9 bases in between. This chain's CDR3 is CAWSSGAYGYTF. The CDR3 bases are TGTGCCTGGAGTAGTGGGGCGTATGGCTACACCTTC.

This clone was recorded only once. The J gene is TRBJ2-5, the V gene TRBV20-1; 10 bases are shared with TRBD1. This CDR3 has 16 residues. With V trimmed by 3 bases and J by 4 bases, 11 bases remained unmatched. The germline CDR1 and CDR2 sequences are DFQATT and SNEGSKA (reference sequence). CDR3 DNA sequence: TGCAGTGCTAGTTTCGGGACAGGGGTCTCCCTAGAGACCCAGTACTTC. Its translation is CSASFGTGVSLETQYF.

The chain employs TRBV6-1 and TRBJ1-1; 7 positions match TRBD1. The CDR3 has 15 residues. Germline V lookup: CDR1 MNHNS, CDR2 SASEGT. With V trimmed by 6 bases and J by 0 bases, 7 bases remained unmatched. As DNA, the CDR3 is TGTGCCAGCAGCTCCGCTGACAGGGTGAACACTGAAGCTTTCTTT. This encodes CASSSADRVNTEAFF.

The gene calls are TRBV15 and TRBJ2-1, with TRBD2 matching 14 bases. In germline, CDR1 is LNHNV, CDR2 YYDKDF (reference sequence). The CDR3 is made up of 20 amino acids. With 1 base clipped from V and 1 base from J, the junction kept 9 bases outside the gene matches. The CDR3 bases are TGTGCCACCAGCAGAGGAGGGACTAGCGGGAGCTTTGGGTCCTACAATGAGCAGTTCTTC. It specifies CATSRGGTSGSFGSYNEQFF. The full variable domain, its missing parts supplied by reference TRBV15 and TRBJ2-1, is DAMVIQNPRYQVTQFGKPVTLSCSQTLNHNVMYWYQQKSSQAPKLLFHYYDKDFNNEADTPDNFQSRRPNTSFCFLDIRSPGLGDTAMYLCATSRGGTSGSFGSYNEQFFGPGTRLTVL.

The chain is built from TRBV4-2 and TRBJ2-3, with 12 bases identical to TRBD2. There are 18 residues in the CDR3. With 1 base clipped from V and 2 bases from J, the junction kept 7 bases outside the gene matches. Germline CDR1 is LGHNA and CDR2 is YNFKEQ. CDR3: CASSQARTSGDYTDTQYF. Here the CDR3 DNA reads TGTGCCAGCAGCCAAGCCAGGACTAGCGGGGACTACACAGATACGCAGTATTTT.